Sequencing of this T cell receptor beta chain was carried out in a study of blood T cell repertoires in COVID-19. Study details: Both acute and convalescent COVID-19 samples were obtained from the United States, Italy and Spain. Sample material is recorded as cDNA or gDNA derived from T cells, B-cell-depleted T cells, or PBMCs.

In the authors' methods: Estimation of nucleated cell counts relied on the amplification of reference gene primers. Using immunoSEQ multiplex PCR, the repertoire was profiled, and TCRdb retains in-frame clones only, with some absent. The DNA was the basis for D and trimming; V, J and clone size are from that table. This sample has 200,000 or so clones, with around four fifths found just once. The germline V gene has CDR1 LNHDA and CDR2 SQIVND (reference sequence). The trim removed 2 bases at V and 4 bases at J, leaving 4 bases unmatched. This CDR3 is built from 16 residues. The source is a human donor in a cohort sampled during active COVID-19. Sequenced input: peripheral blood. The chain combines TRBV19 with TRBJ2-1, with 11 positions matching TRBD2. CDR3 bases: TGTGCCAGTAGTATACATACTAGCGGGGGTTACAATGAGCAGTTCTTC. Encoded protein: CASSIHTSGGYNEQFF.